This passage covers 25 T cell receptor beta chains from one sample sequenced in a study of T cell changes during pregnancy in multiple sclerosis. Assay: immunoSEQ multiplex PCR; the TCRdb copy retains only in-frame clones and omits some. Altogether about 80,000 clones are present, approximately 94% being singletons, with the ten largest covering approximately 2.4%. The sequences come from peripheral blood, collected after pregnancy. The source is a female donor in good health, enrolled as a control in a pregnancy study.

In DNA, the CDR3 is TGTGCCAGCAGCTTAAGGGGGACAGCCTATCAGCCCCAGCATTTT. Encoded protein: CASSLRGTAYQPQHF. The chain employs TRBV7-3 and TRBJ1-5, with 7 bases fitting TRBD1. With V trimmed by 1 base and J by 5 bases, 5 bases remained unmatched. Germline CDR1 is SGHTA and CDR2 is FQGTGA. The CDR3 is made up of 15 amino acids.

The rearrangement uses TRBV27 and TRBJ2-2; 10 bases map to TRBD1. The V segment lost 4 bases and the J segment 5 bases; nucleotides outside the gene matches: 4. In germline, CDR1 is MNHEY, CDR2 SMNVEV (reference sequence). The CDR3 covers 15 residues. The CDR3 DNA is TGTGCCAGCAGTTCCCCGGGACAGGGGACCGGGGAGCTGTTTTTT. Its protein product is CASSSPGQGTGELFF.

This clone occurred once. The chain employs TRBV7-9 and TRBJ1-2; tentative D call: TRBD1 (6 bases). Germline V CDR1 and CDR2: SEHNR, FQNEAQ (reference sequence). The length of the CDR3 is 12 residues. The V gene lost 6 bases and the J gene lost 6 bases, with 11 bases spanning the gap. CDR3 protein: CASSSQGHGYTF. Here the CDR3 DNA reads TGTGCCAGCAGTTCACAGGGACATGGCTACACCTTC. The full variable domain, with the rest looked up from reference TRBV7-9 and TRBJ1-2, is DTGVSQNPRHKITKRGQNVTFRCDPISEHNRLYWYRQTLGQGPEFLTYFQNEAQLEKSRLLSDRFSAERPKGSFSTLEIQRTEQGDSAMYLCASSSQGHGYTFGSGTRLTVV.

This rearrangement joins TRBV9 to TRBJ2-3, with TRBD2 matching over 11 bases. The germline V gene has CDR1 SGDLS and CDR2 YYNGEE. V shed 2 bases and J 5 bases; nucleotides not matched to a gene: 7. The CDR3 is 16 amino acids. The CDR3 here is CASSVAAGLAVDTQYF. The CDR3, as DNA: TGTGCCAGCAGCGTCGCAGCGGGACTAGCGGTAGATACGCAGTATTTT.

This clone was found once. The rearrangement links TRBV2 to TRBJ2-5, with D possibly matching TRBD2 (8 bases). Trimming pared 7 bases from V and 4 bases from J, leaving 25 bases between. The CDR3 runs 17 residues. The germline V gene encodes CDR1 SNHLY and CDR2 FYNNEI. This CDR3 reads CASNGASGFRGSETQYF. The DNA of the CDR3 is TGTGCCAGCAACGGGGCTAGCGGGTTCAGGGGGTCAGAGACCCAGTACTTC. The full variable domain, in which reference TRBV2 and TRBJ2-5 provide the parts outside the CDR3, is EPEVTQTPSHQVTQMGQEVILRCVPISNHLYFYWYRQILGQKVEFLVSFYNNEISEKSEIFDDQFSVERPDGSNFTLKIRSTKLEDSAMYFCASNGASGFRGSETQYFGPGTRLLVL.

This clone was detected once. This rearrangement joins TRBV29-1 to TRBJ2-7; 8 bases match TRBD1. CDR1 and CDR2 from the germline V gene are SQVTM and ANQGSEA. V shed 6 bases and J 1 base; nucleotides not matched to a gene: 8. The CDR3 has 14 residues. In DNA, the CDR3 is TGCAGCGTGCTCCGGGACAGGTCATCCTACGAGCAGTACTTC. This codes for CSVLRDRSSYEQYF.

The chain joins TRBV7-9 to TRBJ2-7; 9 bases are shared with TRBD1. Germline lookup yields CDR1 SEHNR and CDR2 FQNEAQ (reference sequence). The CDR3 runs 15 residues. With V trimmed by 6 bases and J by 2 bases, 8 bases remained unmatched. In nucleotides, the CDR3 is TGTGCCAGCAGTTATCCGGGACAGGGACCCTACGAGCAGTACTTC. Protein product: CASSYPGQGPYEQYF.

The chain recombines TRBV18 with TRBJ1-4, with D maybe TRBD1 (6 bases). Deletions cut 3 bases from V and 8 bases from J, with 13 bases between. The CDR3 sequence is 14 residues long. Germline assignment: CDR1 KGHSH and CDR2 LQKENI. In DNA, the CDR3 is TGTGCCAGCTCACCGCCGGACAGAGGGGAAAAACTGTTTTTT. Amino acids: CASSPPDRGEKLFF.

V usage is TRBV28 and J usage is TRBJ1-2, with 8 bases matching TRBD1. V lost 5 bases to trimming and J lost 2 bases; unmatched junction nucleotides: 7. The CDR3 is 15 amino acids. CDR1 MDHEN and CDR2 SYDVKM come from the germline V gene. CDR3 sequence: CASSDWTGRNYGYTF. The CDR3 bases are TGTGCCAGCAGTGACTGGACAGGGCGAAACTATGGCTACACCTTC.

The chain carries TRBV11-1 and TRBJ2-7, with 12 bases fitting TRBD2. CDR3 size: 16 residues. The germline V gene encodes CDR1 SGHAT and CDR2 FQDESV (reference sequence). Trimming took 3 bases from V and 4 from J; bases not matched to a gene: 7. The CDR3 reads CASSFTTSGSPYEQYF. The CDR3 DNA reads TGTGCCAGCAGCTTTACGACTAGCGGGAGCCCGTACGAGCAGTACTTC.

This rearrangement joins TRBV6-5 to TRBJ2-5; D is perhaps TRBD2 (6 bases). CDR1 and CDR2 (germline): MNHEY, SVGAGI. V lost 7 bases and J 5 bases, leaving 20 bases between the germline ends. The CDR3 extends over 15 amino acids. DNA for the CDR3: TGTGCCAGCAAGGGCGGGGCCACAAGAGGGGAGACCCAGTACTTC. Protein sequence: CASKGGATRGETQYF.

The chain uses TRBV19 and TRBJ1-4, with D possibly matching TRBD1 (6 bases). Trimming left V 5 bases short and J 8 bases short, with 21 bases between. The CDR3 spans 16 residues. CDR1 is LNHDA, CDR2 SQIVND, per germline (reference sequence). The CDR3 loop is CASSPPGTQAGEKLFF. CDR3 bases: TGTGCCAGTAGTCCCCCCGGGACACAGGCTGGAGAAAAACTGTTTTTT. Looking up the rest from reference TRBV19 and TRBJ1-4 gives the full variable domain: DGGITQSPKYLFRKEGQNVTLSCEQNLNHDAMYWYRQDPGQGLRLIYYSQIVNDFQKGDIAEGYSVSREKKESFPLTVTSAQKNPTAFYLCASSPPGTQAGEKLFFGSGTQLSVL.

V gene TRBV7-6 combines with J gene TRBJ2-1, with a possible D match to TRBD2 (5 bases). Germline V gives CDR1 SGHVS, CDR2 FNYEAQ. The CDR3 contains 11 residues. The V and J ends lost 5 bases and 9 bases respectively, with 8 bases between them. CDR3 nucleotides: TGTGCCAGCAGCCCTGGACTTGAGCAGTTCTTC. It translates to CASSPGLEQFF. The whole variable domain, remainder taken from reference TRBV7-6 and TRBJ2-1, is GAGVSQSPRYKVTKRGQDVALRCDPISGHVSLYWYRQALGQGPEFLTYFNYEAQQDKSGLPNDRFSAERPEGSISTLTIQRTEQRDSAMYRCASSPGLEQFFGPGTRLTVL.

V usage is TRBV5-8 and J usage is TRBJ2-1; tentative D call: TRBD1 (6 bases). The CDR3 contains 14 residues. Germline V gives CDR1 SGHTS, CDR2 YDEGEE. V lost 4 bases to trimming and J lost 7 bases, with 15 bases between them. The CDR3 bases are TGTGCCAGCAGCCCCGGGCAGGGGCAGAATGAGCAGTTCTTC. This gives the protein CASSPGQGQNEQFF.

The chain couples TRBV7-8 to TRBJ1-1; no clear D. The V end lost 2 bases, the J end lost 1 base, and 14 bases lay between the germline ends. The CDR3 runs to 16 residues. Germline V lookup: CDR1 SGHVS, CDR2 FQNEAQ. The CDR3, as DNA: TGTGCCAGCAGCTTAAGAGGCCGTAGGCCGAACACTGAAGCTTTCTTT. The encoded protein is CASSLRGRRPNTEAFF.

The chain is built from TRBV5-5 and TRBJ1-3, with D tentatively TRBD1 (6 bases). V lost 1 base and J lost 3, with 20 bases in between. Germline values: CDR1 SGHKS, CDR2 YYEKEE (reference sequence). The CDR3 runs 18 residues. The DNA of the CDR3 is TGTGCCAGCAGCTTGCGAGATGCAGGGGCCTCTTATGGAAACACCATATATTTT. It yields the protein CASSLRDAGASYGNTIYF.

The J gene is TRBJ2-7, the V gene TRBV2, with D perhaps TRBD1 (6 bases). Germline V gives CDR1 SNHLY, CDR2 FYNNEI. The CDR3 totals 15 residues. V dropped 6 bases and J dropped 0 bases, with 15 bases sitting between them. The CDR3 coding sequence is TGTGCCAGCAGATCAGGGGCCGCCACCTCCTACGAGCAGTACTTC. Its protein product is CASRSGAATSYEQYF. Using reference TRBV2 and TRBJ2-7 for the parts outside the CDR3, the full variable domain is EPEVTQTPSHQVTQMGQEVILRCVPISNHLYFYWYRQILGQKVEFLVSFYNNEISEKSEIFDDQFSVERPDGSNFTLKIRSTKLEDSAMYFCASRSGAATSYEQYFGPGTRLTVT.

This sequence joins TRBV19 and TRBJ1-5; no reliable D call. This CDR3 is built from 12 residues. Trimming took off 3 bases at V and 4 bases at J, with 4 bases between the two ends. The germline gives CDR1 LNHDA, CDR2 SQIVND (reference sequence). CDR3: CASSMLNQPQHF. The CDR3 bases are TGTGCCAGTAGTATGTTAAATCAGCCCCAGCATTTT.

This chain connects TRBV7-3 to TRBJ2-1, with TRBD2 matching 7 bases. V shed 1 base, J shed 3 bases, and the junction held 6 bases outside the gene matches. The CDR3 spans 16 residues. The germline V gene encodes CDR1 SGHTA and CDR2 FQGTGA. CDR3 protein: CASSLRGGTLYNEQFF. The DNA of the CDR3 is TGTGCCAGCAGCTTAAGGGGGGGGACCCTCTACAATGAGCAGTTCTTC.

The chain couples TRBV10-3 to TRBJ2-3; no clear D. The CDR3 sequence is 13 residues long. Germline CDR1 is ENHRY and CDR2 is SYGVKD. Trimming left V 9 bases short and J 6 bases short, with 16 bases between. In DNA form, the CDR3 reads TGTGCCATTTGTCGGTCTCCTTGGGATACGCAGTATTTT. It encodes CAICRSPWDTQYF.

The chain has TRBV5-8 and TRBJ2-7; 7 bases fit TRBD1. The germline gives CDR1 SGHTS, CDR2 YDEGEE. CDR3 length: 13 residues. Trimming at V came to 3 bases and at J to 6 bases, leaving 6 bases not matched to a gene. For the CDR3, the DNA is TGTGCCAGCAGCTCCGACAGGGCGGGCGAGCAGTACTTC. Residues: CASSSDRAGEQYF.

The chain couples TRBV19 to TRBJ1-4; the match to TRBD1 covers 9 bases. V trimming: 5 bases; J trimming: 7 bases; junction bases outside the gene matches: 8. The germline CDR1 and CDR2 sequences are LNHDA and SQIVND (reference sequence). This CDR3 spans 15 amino acids. CDR3 coding DNA: TGTGCCAGTAGTTATCACCGGGACAGGGTTGAAAAACTGTTTTTT. Amino acid sequence: CASSYHRDRVEKLFF.

This clone was observed many times. V gene TRBV2 combines with J gene TRBJ1-4, with 7 bases matching TRBD1. The V gene end was trimmed by 5 bases and the J gene end by 3 bases; junction bases not matched to a gene: 9. There are 16 residues in the CDR3. The germline V gene has CDR1 SNHLY and CDR2 FYNNEI. The CDR3 region has the DNA TGTGCCAGCAGTACTCGGCAGGGGGGCTCTAATGAAAAACTGTTTTTT. This encodes CASSTRQGGSNEKLFF.

The chain couples TRBV14 to TRBJ2-7; 13 nucleotides line up with TRBD2. The CDR3 totals 17 residues. Germline lookup yields CDR1 SGHDN and CDR2 FVKESK. V lost 5 bases to trimming and J lost 1 base; unmatched junction nucleotides: 8. The DNA for the CDR3 is TGTGCCAGCAGCGCAGTTATGGGACTAGCGGGGTCCTACGAGCAGTACTTC. This gives the protein CASSAVMGLAGSYEQYF.

The chain recombines TRBV28 with TRBJ1-5; 8 bases map to TRBD1. V lost 3 bases and J lost 0; bases outside the gene matches: 7. The CDR3 totals 17 residues. CDR1 and CDR2 (germline): MDHEN, SYDVKM. This chain's CDR3 is CASSLGQAPYSNQPQHF. CDR3 DNA: TGTGCCAGCAGTTTGGGACAGGCCCCTTATAGCAATCAGCCCCAGCATTTT. Full variable domain (remainder filled in from reference TRBV28 and TRBJ1-5): DVKVTQSSRYLVKRTGEKVFLECVQDMDHENMFWYRQDPGLGLRLIYFSYDVKMKEKGDIPEGYSVSREKKERFSLILESASTNQTSMYLCASSLGQAPYSNQPQHFGDGTRLSIL.